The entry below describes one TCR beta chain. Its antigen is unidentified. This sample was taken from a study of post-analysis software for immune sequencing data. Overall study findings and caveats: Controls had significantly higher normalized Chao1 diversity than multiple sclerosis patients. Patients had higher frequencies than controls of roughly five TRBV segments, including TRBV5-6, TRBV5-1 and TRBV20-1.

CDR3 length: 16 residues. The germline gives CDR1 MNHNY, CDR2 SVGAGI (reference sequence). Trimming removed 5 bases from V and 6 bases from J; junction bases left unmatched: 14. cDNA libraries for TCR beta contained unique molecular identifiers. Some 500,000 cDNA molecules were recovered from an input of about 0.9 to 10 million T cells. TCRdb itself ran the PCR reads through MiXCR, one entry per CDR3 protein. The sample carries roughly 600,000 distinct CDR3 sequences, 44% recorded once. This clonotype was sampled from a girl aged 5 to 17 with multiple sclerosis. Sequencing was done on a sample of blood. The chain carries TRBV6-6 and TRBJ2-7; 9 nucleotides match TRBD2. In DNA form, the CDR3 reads TGTGCCAGCAGTAACCGCCGGGGCGGGGGGGCTTTCGAGCAGTACTTC. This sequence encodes CASSNRRGGGAFEQYF.